This TCR beta chain is drawn from a study of blood T cell repertoires in COVID-19. As for the study in general: The United States, Italy and Spain were the sources of the acute and convalescent COVID-19 samples. Sample material is recorded as cDNA or gDNA derived from T cells, B-cell-depleted T cells, or PBMCs.

CDR1 is MNHNS and CDR2 is SASEGT in the germline V gene. The CDR3 sequence is 14 residues long. The V end lost 3 bases, the J end lost 4 bases, and 12 bases lay between the germline ends. How the authors handled the data: Reference gene primer amplification yielded estimated nucleated cell counts. TCRdb's table, derived via immunoSEQ multiplex PCR, lists solely in-frame clones and lacks some. The V and J calls and the clone size are those of that table, but D and trimming were determined from the DNA. The sample includes 70,000 or so clones, 82% seen only once; the top ten take 9% to 10%. Sequences were obtained from peripheral blood. This clonotype was obtained from a woman over 75 with acute or convalescent COVID-19. The rearrangement joins TRBV6-1 to TRBJ1-2; D gene unclear. This CDR3 reads CASSENTGIYGYTF. The DNA for the CDR3 is TGTGCCAGCAGTGAGAACACGGGAATCTATGGCTACACCTTC.